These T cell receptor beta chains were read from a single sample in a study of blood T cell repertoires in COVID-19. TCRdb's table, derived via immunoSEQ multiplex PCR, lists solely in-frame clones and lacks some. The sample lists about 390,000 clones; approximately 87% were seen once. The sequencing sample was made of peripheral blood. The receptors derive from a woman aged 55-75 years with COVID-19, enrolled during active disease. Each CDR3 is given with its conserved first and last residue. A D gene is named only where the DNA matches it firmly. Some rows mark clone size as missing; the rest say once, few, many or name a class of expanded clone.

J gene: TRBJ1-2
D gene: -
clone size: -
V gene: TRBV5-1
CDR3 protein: CASSLELRGNYGYTF
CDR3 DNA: TGCGCCAGCAGCTTGGAATTAAGGGGGAACTATGGCTACACCTTC

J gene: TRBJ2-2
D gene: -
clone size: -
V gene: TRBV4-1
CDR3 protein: CASSPRRTPNTGELFF
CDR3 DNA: TGCGCCAGCAGCCCCCGTAGGACACCGAACACCGGGGAGCTGTTTTTT

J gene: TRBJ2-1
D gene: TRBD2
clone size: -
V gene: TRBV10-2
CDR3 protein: CAIPWLAGNSYNEQFF
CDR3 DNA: TGCGCCATACCGTGGCTAGCGGGGAACTCCTACAATGAGCAGTTCTTC

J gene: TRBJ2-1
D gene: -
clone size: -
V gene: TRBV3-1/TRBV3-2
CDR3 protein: CASSQDRVAGVDNEQFF
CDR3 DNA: TGTGCCAGCAGCCAAGATCGGGTGGCAGGGGTAGACAATGAGCAGTTCTTC

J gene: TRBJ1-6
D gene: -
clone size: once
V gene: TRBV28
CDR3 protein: CASSLGTSPLHF
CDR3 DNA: TGTGCCAGCAGCCTTGGCACGTCACCCCTCCACTTT

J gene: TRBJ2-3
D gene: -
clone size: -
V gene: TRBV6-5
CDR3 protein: CASSYSRQSTDTQYF
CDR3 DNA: TGTGCCAGCAGTTACTCCCGACAGTCCACAGATACGCAGTATTTT

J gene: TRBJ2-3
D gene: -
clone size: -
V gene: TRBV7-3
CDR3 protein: CASTSGDTQYF
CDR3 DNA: TGTGCCAGCACCTCCGGGGATACGCAGTATTTT

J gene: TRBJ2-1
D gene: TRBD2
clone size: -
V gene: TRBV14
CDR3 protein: CASSQMLLAGGYYNEQFF
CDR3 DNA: TGTGCCAGCAGCCAAATGCTTCTAGCGGGGGGCTACTACAATGAGCAGTTCTTC

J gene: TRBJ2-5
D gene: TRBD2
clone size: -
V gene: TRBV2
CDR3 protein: CASSLGLAGVQETQYF
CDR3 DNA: TGTGCCAGCAGCCTGGGACTAGCGGGGGTGCAAGAGACCCAGTACTTC

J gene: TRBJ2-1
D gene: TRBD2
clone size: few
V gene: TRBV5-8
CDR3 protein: CASSGKLAGLNNEQFF
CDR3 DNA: TGTGCCAGCAGCGGTAAACTAGCGGGACTAAACAATGAGCAGTTCTTC

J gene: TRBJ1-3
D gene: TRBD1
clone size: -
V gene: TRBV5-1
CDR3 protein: CASSYRGQTGTTIYF
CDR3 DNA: TGCGCCAGTTCCTACAGGGGACAGACGGGAACCACCATATATTTT

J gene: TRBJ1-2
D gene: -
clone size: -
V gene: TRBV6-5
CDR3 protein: CASSRTGQTLRGYTF
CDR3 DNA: TGTGCCAGCAGTAGAACCGGACAGACCCTCAGGGGCTACACCTTC

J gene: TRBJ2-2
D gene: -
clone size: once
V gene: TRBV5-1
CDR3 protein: CASSSQGRTGELFF
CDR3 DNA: TGCGCCAGCAGCTCACAGGGAAGAACCGGGGAGCTGTTTTTT

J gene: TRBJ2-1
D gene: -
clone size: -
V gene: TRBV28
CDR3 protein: CASSLVTVSYNEQFF
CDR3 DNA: TGTGCCAGCAGTTTAGTAACGGTCTCCTACAATGAGCAGTTCTTC

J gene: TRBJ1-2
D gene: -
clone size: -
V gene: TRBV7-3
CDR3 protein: CASSLSGSYGYTF
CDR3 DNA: TGTGCCAGCAGCTTATCGGGGAGCTATGGCTACACCTTC

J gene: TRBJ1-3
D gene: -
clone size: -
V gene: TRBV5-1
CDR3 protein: CASSPRGESLGNTIYF
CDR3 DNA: TGCGCCAGCAGCCCACGGGGGGAATCGCTAGGAAACACCATATATTTT

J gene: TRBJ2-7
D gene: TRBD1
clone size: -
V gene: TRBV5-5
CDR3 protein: CASSLRDRGYEQYF
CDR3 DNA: TGTGCCAGCAGCTTGAGGGACAGGGGTTACGAGCAGTACTTC

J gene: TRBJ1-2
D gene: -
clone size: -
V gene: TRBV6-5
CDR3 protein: CASTIDPGRGYTF
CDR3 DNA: TGTGCCAGCACCATAGACCCGGGTCGCGGCTACACCTTC

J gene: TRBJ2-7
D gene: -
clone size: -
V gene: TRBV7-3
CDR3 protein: CASSFFSGPSYEQYF
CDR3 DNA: TGTGCCAGCAGCTTCTTTAGCGGACCCTCCTACGAGCAGTACTTC

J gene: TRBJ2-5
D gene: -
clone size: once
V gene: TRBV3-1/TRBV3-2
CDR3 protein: CASNMVSRNSLAETQYF
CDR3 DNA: TGTGCCAGCAACATGGTCTCGCGGAACTCTTTGGCGGAGACCCAGTACTTC

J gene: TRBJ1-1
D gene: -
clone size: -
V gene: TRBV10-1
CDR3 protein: CASSESTQGTEAFF
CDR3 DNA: TGCGCCAGCAGTGAGTCGACACAGGGCACTGAAGCTTTCTTT

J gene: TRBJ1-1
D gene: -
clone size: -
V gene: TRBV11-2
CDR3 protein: CASSLGGFRDTEAFF
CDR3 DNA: TGTGCCAGCAGCCTAGGTGGCTTCAGGGACACTGAAGCTTTCTTT

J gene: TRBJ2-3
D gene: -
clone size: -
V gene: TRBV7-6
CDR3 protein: CASSPRRGSTDTQYF
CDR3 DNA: TGTGCCAGCTCCCCCCGGCGGGGTAGCACAGATACGCAGTATTTT

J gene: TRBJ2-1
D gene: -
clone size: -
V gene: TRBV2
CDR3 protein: CASSVSLVNEQFF
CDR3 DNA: TGTGCCAGCAGTGTTTCTTTAGTCAATGAGCAGTTCTTC

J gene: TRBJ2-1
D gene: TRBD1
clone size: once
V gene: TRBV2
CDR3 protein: CATISSPGQGVNEQFF
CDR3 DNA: TGTGCCACCATTTCGAGCCCGGGACAGGGCGTTAATGAGCAGTTCTTC

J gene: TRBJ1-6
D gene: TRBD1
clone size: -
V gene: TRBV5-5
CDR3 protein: CASSVTGQGLNSPLHF
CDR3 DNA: TGTGCCAGCAGCGTAACTGGACAGGGATTGAATTCACCCCTCCACTTT

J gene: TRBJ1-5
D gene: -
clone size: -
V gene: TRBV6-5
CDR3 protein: CASRRNRSNQPQHF
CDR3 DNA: TGTGCCAGCAGACGCAACAGGTCCAATCAGCCCCAGCATTTT

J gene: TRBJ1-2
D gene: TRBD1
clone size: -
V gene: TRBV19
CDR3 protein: CASSHLGGGDYGYTF
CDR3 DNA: TGTGCCAGTAGCCACCTTGGAGGGGGCGACTATGGCTACACCTTC

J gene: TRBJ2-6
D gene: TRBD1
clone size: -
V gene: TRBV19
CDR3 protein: CASSPRTGGASGANVLTF
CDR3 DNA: TGTGCCAGTAGTCCCCGGACAGGGGGCGCTTCTGGGGCCAACGTCCTGACTTTC

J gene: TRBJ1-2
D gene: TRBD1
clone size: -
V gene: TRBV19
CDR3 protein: CASSIGGGEDGYTF
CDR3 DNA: TGTGCCAGTAGTATAGGAGGGGGCGAGGATGGCTACACCTTC

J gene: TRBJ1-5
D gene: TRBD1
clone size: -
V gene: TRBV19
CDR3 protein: CASSSGTDSNQPQHF
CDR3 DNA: TGTGCCAGTAGTTCCGGGACAGATAGCAATCAGCCCCAGCATTTT

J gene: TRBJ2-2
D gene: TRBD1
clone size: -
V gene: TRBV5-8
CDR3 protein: CASSSSTGGYTGELFF
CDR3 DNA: TGTGCCAGCAGCTCGAGCACAGGGGGATACACCGGGGAGCTGTTTTTT

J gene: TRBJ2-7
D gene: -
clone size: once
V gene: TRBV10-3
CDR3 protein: CAISEGGGRYEQYF
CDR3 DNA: TGTGCCATCAGTGAAGGAGGGGGCAGATACGAGCAGTACTTC

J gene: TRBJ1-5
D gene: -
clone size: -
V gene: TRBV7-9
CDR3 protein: CASSILSNQPQHF
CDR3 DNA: TGTGCCAGCAGCATCCTCTCCAATCAGCCCCAGCATTTT

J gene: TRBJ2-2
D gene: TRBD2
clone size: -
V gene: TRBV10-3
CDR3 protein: CAIRVAGNTGELFF
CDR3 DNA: TGTGCCATCAGGGTAGCGGGGAACACCGGGGAGCTGTTTTTT

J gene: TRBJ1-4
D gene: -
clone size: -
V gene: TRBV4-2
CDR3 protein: CASSQETRGKEKLFF
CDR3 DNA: TGTGCCAGCAGCCAAGAGACCAGGGGTAAGGAAAAACTGTTTTTT

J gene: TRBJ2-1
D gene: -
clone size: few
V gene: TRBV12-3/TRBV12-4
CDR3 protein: CASSSGYNEQFF
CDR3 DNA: TGTGCCAGCAGCTCGGGCTACAATGAGCAGTTCTTC

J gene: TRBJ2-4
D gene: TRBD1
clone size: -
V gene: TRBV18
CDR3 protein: CASSPGQKNIQYF
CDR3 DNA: TGTGCCAGCTCACCGGGACAGAAAAACATTCAGTACTTC

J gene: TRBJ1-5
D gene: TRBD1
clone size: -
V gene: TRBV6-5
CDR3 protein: CASSLSSGQSNQPQHF
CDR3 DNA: TGTGCCAGCAGTTTATCTTCGGGACAGAGCAATCAGCCCCAGCATTTT

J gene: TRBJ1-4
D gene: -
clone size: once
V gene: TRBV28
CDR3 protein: CASSFSGAANEKLFF
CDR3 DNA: TGTGCCAGCAGTTTTTCGGGAGCAGCTAATGAAAAACTGTTTTTT

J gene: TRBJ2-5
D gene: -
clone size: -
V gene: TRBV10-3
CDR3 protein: CAISESQGELLATQYF
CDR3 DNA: TGTGCCATCAGTGAGTCGCAGGGCGAACTGTTAGCGACCCAGTACTTC

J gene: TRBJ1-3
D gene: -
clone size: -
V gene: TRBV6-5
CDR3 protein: CASRSTGNTIYF
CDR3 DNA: TGTGCCAGCAGGAGTACTGGAAACACCATATATTTT

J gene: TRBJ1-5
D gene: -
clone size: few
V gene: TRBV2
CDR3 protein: CASSGTYQPQHF
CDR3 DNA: TGTGCCAGCAGCGGTACTTATCAGCCCCAGCATTTT

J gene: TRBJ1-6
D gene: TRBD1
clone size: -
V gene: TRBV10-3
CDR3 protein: CAIRTGPSSYNSPLHF
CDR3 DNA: TGTGCCATCAGGACAGGGCCCAGCTCCTATAATTCACCCCTCCACTTT

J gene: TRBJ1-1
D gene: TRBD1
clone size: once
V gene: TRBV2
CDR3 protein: CASKLGQGRTEAFF
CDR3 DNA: TGTGCCAGCAAATTAGGACAGGGGAGGACTGAAGCTTTCTTT

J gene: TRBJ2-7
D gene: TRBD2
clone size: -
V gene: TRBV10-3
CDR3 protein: CAIRRLAGVDEQYF
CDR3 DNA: TGTGCCATCAGGAGGCTAGCGGGGGTTGATGAGCAGTACTTC

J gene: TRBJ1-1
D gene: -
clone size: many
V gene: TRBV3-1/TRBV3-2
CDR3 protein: CASSTSLLKLSEAFF
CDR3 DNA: TGTGCCAGCAGCACATCACTACTCAAGTTGAGTGAAGCTTTCTTT

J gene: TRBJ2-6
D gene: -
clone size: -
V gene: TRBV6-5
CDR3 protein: CASRASPSGANVLTF
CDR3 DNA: TGTGCCAGCAGGGCCTCCCCCTCTGGGGCCAACGTCCTGACTTTC

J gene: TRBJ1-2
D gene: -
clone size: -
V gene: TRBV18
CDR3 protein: CASSPLDPSSGGYTF
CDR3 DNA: TGTGCCAGCTCACCACTCGACCCCTCGTCGGGGGGCTACACCTTC

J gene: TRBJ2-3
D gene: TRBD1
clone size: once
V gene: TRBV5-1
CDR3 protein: CASSRDRGTDTQYF
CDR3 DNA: TGCGCCAGCAGTCGAGACAGGGGTACAGATACGCAGTATTTT

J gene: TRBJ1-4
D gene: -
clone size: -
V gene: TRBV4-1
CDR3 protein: CASSQVGVRRGNEKLFF
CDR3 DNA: TGCGCCAGCAGCCAAGTAGGGGTGCGTCGAGGTAATGAAAAACTGTTTTTT

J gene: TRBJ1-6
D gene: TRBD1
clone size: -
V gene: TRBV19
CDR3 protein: CASSTQQGHSPLHF
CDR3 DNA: TGTGCCAGTAGTACACAACAGGGGCATTCACCCCTCCACTTT

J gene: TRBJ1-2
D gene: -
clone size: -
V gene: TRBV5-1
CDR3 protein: CASSLGTTRNYGYTF
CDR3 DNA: TGCGCCAGCAGCTTAGGGACAACCCGGAACTATGGCTACACCTTC

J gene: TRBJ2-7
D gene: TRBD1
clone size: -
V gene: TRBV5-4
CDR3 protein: CASSLVSQGAGEQYF
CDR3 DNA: TGTGCCAGCAGCTTGGTCTCTCAGGGGGCGGGCGAGCAGTACTTC

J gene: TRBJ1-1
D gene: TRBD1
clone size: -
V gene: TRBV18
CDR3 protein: CASSPPTGRAFF
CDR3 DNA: TGTGCCAGCTCACCACCGACAGGGCGGGCTTTCTTT

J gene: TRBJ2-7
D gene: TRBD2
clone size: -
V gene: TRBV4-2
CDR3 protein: CASSRTSGGDFEQYF
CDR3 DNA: TGTGCCAGCAGCCGGACTAGCGGGGGGGACTTTGAGCAGTACTTC

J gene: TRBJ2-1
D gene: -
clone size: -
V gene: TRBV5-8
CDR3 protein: CASSLGQGGYNEQFF
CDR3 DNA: TGTGCCAGCAGCTTGGGTCAGGGAGGCTACAATGAGCAGTTCTTC